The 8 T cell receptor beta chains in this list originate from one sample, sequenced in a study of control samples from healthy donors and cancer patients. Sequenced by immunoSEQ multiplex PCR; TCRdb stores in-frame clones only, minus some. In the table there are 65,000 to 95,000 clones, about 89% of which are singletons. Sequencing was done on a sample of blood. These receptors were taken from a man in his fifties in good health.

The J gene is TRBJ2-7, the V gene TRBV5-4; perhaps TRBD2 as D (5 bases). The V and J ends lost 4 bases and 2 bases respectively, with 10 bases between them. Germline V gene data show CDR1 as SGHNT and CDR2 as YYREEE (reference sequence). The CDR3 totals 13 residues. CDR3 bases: TGTGCCAGCAGCGCCGGACTGCCCTACGAGCAGTACTTC. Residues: CASSAGLPYEQYF.

The CDR3 is CASRPSDRVYNEQFF. The CDR3 DNA sequence: TGTGCCAGCAGACCCTCCGACAGGGTATACAATGAGCAGTTCTTC. The chain employs TRBV28 and TRBJ2-1; 7 bases agree with TRBD1. The germline gives CDR1 MDHEN, CDR2 SYDVKM. The length of the CDR3 is 15 residues. Germline trimming cut 6 bases from V and 4 bases from J; bases unmatched to any gene: 9.

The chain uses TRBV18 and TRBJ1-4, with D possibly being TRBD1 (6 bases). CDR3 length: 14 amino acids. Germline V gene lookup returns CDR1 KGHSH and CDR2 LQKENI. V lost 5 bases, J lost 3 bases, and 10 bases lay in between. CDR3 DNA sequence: TGTGCCAGCTCATCGACAGGATCTAATGAAAAACTGTTTTTT. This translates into CASSSTGSNEKLFF. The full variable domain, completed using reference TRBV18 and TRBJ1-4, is NAGVMQNPRHLVRRRGQEARLRCSPMKGHSHVYWYRQLPEEGLKFMVYLQKENIIDESGMPKERFSAEFPKEGPSILRIQQVVRGDSAAYFCASSSTGSNEKLFFGSGTQLSVL.

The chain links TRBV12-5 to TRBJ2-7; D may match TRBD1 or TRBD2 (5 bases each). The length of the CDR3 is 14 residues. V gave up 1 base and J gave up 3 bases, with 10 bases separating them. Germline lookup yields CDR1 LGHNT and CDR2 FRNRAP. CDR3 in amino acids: CASGLAGTDYEQYF. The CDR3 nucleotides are TGTGCTAGTGGTTTGGCCGGGACGGACTACGAGCAGTACTTC.

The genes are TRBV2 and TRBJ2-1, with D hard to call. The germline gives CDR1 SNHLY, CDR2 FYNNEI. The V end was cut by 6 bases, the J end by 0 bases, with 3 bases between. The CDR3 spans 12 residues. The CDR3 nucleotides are TGTGCCAGCAGGGACTCCTACAATGAGCAGTTCTTC. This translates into CASRDSYNEQFF.

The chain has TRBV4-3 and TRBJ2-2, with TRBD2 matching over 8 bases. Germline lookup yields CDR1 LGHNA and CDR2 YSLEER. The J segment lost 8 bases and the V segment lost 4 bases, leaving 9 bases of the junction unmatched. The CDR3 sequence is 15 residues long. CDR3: CASSPIGGGSGELFF. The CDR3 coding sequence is TGCGCCAGCAGCCCGATCGGCGGGGGGTCGGGGGAGCTGTTTTTT.

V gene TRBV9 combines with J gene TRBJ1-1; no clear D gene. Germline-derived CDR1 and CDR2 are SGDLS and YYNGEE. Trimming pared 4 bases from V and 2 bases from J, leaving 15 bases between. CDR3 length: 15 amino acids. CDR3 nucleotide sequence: TGTGCCAGCAGCCCCTCTTCGACGGGTAACACTGAAGCTTTCTTT. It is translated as CASSPSSTGNTEAFF.

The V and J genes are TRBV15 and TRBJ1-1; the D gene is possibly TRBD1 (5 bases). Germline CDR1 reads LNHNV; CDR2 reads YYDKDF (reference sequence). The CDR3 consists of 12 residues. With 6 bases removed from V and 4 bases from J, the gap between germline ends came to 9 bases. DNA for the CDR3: TGTGCCACCAGTTGGGGCCTCACTGAAGCTTTCTTT. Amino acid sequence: CATSWGLTEAFF.